This TCR beta chain is drawn from a study of post-analysis software for immune sequencing data. Study summary: Secondary progressive, relapsing-remitting and progressive-relapsing multiple sclerosis were among the included disease courses. Study results and limitations: In patients, TRBV5-6, TRBV5-1 and TRBV20-1 belonged to five TRBV segments found more frequently than in controls. Multiple sclerosis was associated with a significant reduction in normalized Chao1 diversity relative to controls. Under F measure analysis, samples from one preparation batch co-clustered strongly.

V was clipped by 5 bases and J by 2 bases; unmatched bases: 13. Germline CDR1 is KGHDR and CDR2 is SFDVKD. The CDR3 is 17 residues long. About this clonotype: Its antigen is not known.

cDNA libraries of TCR beta carried unique molecular identifiers. cDNA molecules numbering about 480,000 came from roughly 1.1 to 9.2 million T cells. TCRdb itself ran the PCR reads through MiXCR, one entry per CDR3 protein. The data contain roughly 800,000 distinct CDR3 sequences, less than 35% of them singletons. This chain uses TRBV24-1 with TRBJ2-5; 7 nucleotides line up with TRBD2. The sample was blood. The clonotype originates from a girl between 10 and 17 years old with multiple sclerosis. The CDR3 sequence is CATSGGQSSGRQETQYF. The CDR3 DNA reads as TGTGCCACCAGTGGGGGCCAATCTAGCGGACGGCAAGAGACCCAGTACTTC.